Sequencing of this T cell receptor beta chain was carried out in a study of early T cells in non-severe SARS-CoV-2 infection. In the study overall: Unsorted whole-blood RNA was sequenced in bulk, leaving chains unpaired. Study-wide results and limits: Private and CD4 specificities were missed by VDJdb matching, skewed to anti-spike CD8.

TCRdb independently ran MiXCR on the 5' RACE reads; one entry per CDR3 protein. The data show tens of thousands of distinct CDR3 sequences, with about 5.3% seen just once and around 10% held by the top ten. This CDR3 is built from 15 residues. V gave up 8 bases and J gave up 5 bases; unmatched junction bases: 11. Germline CDR1 reads MNHNS; CDR2 reads SASEGT. In regard to this clonotype: Antigen: not known.

The receptor comes from an adult who was a healthcare worker with PCR-confirmed SARS-CoV-2 infection or an uninfected control (not recorded which). The chain has TRBV6-1 and TRBJ1-5, with TRBD1 matching 8 bases. Sequenced input: whole blood. CDR3 region: CASLLLQGVDQPQHF. The CDR3 DNA reads TGTGCCAGCCTATTATTACAGGGGGTGGATCAGCCCCAGCATTTT.